This T cell receptor (beta chain) was identified during a study of cytotoxic CD8 clonotypes in ibrutinib-treated CLL. In the study overall: In all, about a dozen patients were relapsed/refractory, some 14 were treatment-naive and roughly 18 were IGHV unmutated.

Frozen PBMC stocks contributed roughly 2.1 micrograms of genomic DNA to the TCR beta libraries. The protocol was immunoSEQ multiplex PCR, while the TCRdb copy is restricted to in-frame clones and leaves out a portion. This sample yields about 24,000 clones, of which approximately 71% are seen a single time; approximately 46% belongs to the top ten. Points from the study as a whole: Baseline clonality exceeded age-matched healthy donors and tracked circulating CD8+ T-cell counts. Rare overall, public clonotypes shrank or held steady under therapy.

Turning to this clone: Its antigen is unknown.

This CDR3 spans 18 amino acids. Germline CDR1 and CDR2: SNHLY and FYNNEI. Trimming left V 3 bases short and J 2 bases short, with 22 bases between. The V and J genes are TRBV2 and TRBJ2-5; TRBD2 is a possible D gene (7 bases). The receptor was derived from a human donor with chronic lymphocytic leukemia. Here the sequenced sample was PBMCs, taken after 12 months of ibrutinib treatment. CDR3 coding DNA: TGTGCCAGCAGTGAGAAGGGCCTAGGCGGGGGCCTTCAAGAGACCCAGTACTTC. Translating it yields CASSEKGLGGGLQETQYF. Together with reference TRBV2 and TRBJ2-5, the CDR3 gives the full variable domain: EPEVTQTPSHQVTQMGQEVILRCVPISNHLYFYWYRQILGQKVEFLVSFYNNEISEKSEIFDDQFSVERPDGSNFTLKIRSTKLEDSAMYFCASSEKGLGGGLQETQYFGPGTRLLVL.